This TCR beta chain was found in a study of T cell repertoires in cytomegalovirus infection. This clonotype was observed at least ten times. Its target is not known. TCRdb called the reads again in MiXCR, with one record for every CDR3 protein. The sample contains 150,000 to 200,000 distinct CDR3 sequences, nearly 9.5% of which appear only once. This CDR3 is 14 amino acids long. Between the trimmed V and J ends, which lost 7 bases and 5 bases, there was a span of 14 bases. CDR1 is MDHEN and CDR2 is SYDVKM in the germline V gene. General observations from the study: The cumulative frequency of public TCR beta families identified carriers of CMV plus the relevant HLA.

The rearrangement joins TRBV28 to TRBJ1-4, with D tentatively TRBD1 (5 bases). The sequenced sample consisted of PBMCs. The TCR originated in a human donor in good health (CMV status not recorded). Some clones in this sample may be carry-over from other donors' samples. CDR3: CASTRTGRNEKLFF. DNA for the CDR3: TGTGCCAGCACCCGGACGGGGCGAAATGAAAAACTGTTTTTT.